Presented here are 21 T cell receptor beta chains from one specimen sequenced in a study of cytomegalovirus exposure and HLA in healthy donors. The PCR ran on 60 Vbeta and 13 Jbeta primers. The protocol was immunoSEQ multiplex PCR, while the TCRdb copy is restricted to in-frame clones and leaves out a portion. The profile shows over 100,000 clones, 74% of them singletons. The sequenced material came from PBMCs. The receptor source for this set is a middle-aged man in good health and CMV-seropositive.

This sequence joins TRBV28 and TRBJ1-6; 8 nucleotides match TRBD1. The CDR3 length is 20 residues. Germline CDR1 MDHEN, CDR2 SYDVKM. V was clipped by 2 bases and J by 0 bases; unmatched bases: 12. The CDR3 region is CASSLRKAGQVSSYNSPLHF. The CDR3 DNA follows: TGTGCCAGCAGTTTACGAAAGGCGGGACAGGTTAGCTCCTATAATTCACCCCTCCACTTT.

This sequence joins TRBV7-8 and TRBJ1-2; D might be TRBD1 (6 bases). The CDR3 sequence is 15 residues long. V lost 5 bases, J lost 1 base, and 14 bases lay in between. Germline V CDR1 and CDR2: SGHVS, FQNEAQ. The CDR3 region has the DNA TGTGCCAGCAGCCCGGACAGCGTGCTTAACTATGGCTACACCTTC. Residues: CASSPDSVLNYGYTF.

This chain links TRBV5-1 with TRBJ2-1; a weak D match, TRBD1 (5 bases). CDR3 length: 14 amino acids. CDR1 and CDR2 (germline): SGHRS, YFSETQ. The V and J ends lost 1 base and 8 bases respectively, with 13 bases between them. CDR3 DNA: TGCGCCAGCAGCTTGACAGACAGCAGGGATGAGCAGTTCTTC. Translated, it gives CASSLTDSRDEQFF.

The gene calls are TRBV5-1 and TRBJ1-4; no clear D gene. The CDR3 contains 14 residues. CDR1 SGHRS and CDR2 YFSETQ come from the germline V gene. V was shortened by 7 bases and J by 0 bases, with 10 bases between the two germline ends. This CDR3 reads CASSFSATNEKLFF. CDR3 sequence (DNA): TGCGCCAGCTCCTTTTCTGCAACTAATGAAAAACTGTTTTTT.

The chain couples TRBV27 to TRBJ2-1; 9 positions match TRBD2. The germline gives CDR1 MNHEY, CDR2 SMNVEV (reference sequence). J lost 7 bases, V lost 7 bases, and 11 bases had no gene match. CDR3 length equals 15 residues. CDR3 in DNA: TGTGCCAGCATCCCCACCGGGACTAGCTGGAATGAGCAGTTCTTC. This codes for CASIPTGTSWNEQFF.

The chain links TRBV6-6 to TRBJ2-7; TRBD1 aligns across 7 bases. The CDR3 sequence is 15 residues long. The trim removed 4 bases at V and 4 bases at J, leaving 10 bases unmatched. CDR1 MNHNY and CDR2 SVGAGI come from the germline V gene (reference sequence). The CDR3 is CASSSPTGSTYEQYF. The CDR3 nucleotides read TGTGCCAGCAGTTCTCCGACAGGGAGCACATACGAGCAGTACTTC.

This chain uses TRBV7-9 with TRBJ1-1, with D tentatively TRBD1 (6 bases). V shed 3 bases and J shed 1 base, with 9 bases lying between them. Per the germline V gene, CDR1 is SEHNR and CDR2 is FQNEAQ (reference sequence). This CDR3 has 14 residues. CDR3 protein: CASSFGQRNTEAFF. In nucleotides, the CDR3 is TGTGCCAGCAGCTTCGGACAGCGGAACACTGAAGCTTTCTTT.

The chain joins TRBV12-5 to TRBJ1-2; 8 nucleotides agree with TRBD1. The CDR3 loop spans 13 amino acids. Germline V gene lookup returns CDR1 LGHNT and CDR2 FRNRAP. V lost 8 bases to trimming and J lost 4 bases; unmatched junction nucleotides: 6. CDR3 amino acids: CASSRDRRYGYTF. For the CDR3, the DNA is TGTGCTAGTTCCCGGGACAGGCGCTATGGCTACACCTTC.

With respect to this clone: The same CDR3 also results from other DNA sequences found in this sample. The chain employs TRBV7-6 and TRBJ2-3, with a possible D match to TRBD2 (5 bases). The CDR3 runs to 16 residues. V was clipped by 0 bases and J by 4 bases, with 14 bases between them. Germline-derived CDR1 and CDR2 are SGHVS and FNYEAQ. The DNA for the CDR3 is TGTGCCAGCAGCTTAGCTACCCGGGAATCCCCAGATACGCAGTATTTT. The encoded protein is CASSLATRESPDTQYF. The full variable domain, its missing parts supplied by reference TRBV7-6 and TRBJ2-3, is GAGVSQSPRYKVTKRGQDVALRCDPISGHVSLYWYRQALGQGPEFLTYFNYEAQQDKSGLPNDRFSAERPEGSISTLTIQRTEQRDSAMYRCASSLATRESPDTQYFGPGTRLTVL.

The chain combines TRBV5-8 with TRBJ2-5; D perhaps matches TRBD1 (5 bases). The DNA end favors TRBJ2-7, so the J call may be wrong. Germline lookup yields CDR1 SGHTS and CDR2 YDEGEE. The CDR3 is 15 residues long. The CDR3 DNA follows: TGTGCCAGCAGCTTGGGAGTCAGGGATGGGTACGAGCAGTACTTC. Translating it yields CASSLGVRDGYEQYF.

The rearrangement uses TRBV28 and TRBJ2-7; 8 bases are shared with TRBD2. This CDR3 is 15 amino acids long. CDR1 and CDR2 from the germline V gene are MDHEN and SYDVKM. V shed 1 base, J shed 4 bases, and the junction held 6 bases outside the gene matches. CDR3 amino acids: CASSLLGASGYEQYF. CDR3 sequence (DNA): TGTGCCAGCAGTTTATTAGGGGCTAGCGGGTACGAGCAGTACTTC.

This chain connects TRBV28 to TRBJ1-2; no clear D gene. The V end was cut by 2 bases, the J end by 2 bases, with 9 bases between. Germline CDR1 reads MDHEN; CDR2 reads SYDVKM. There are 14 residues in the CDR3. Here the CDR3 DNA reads TGTGCCAGCAGTTTAACGCCAGTAAACTATGGCTACACCTTC. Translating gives CASSLTPVNYGYTF.

The chain's CDR3 is CASSLAGWADTQYF. CDR3 bases: TGCGCCAGCAGCTTGGCAGGGTGGGCAGATACGCAGTATTTT. The V call is TRBV5-1, the J call TRBJ2-3; D is perhaps TRBD1 (5 bases). The CDR3 runs to 14 residues. From germline, CDR1 is SGHRS and CDR2 YFSETQ. V lost 0 bases, J lost 4 bases, and 9 bases lay in between.

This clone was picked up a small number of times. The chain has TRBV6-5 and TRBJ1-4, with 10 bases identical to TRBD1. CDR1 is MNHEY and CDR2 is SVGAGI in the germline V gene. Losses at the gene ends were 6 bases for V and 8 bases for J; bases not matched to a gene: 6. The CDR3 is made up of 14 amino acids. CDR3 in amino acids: CASSRQGAREKLFF. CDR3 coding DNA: TGTGCCAGCAGCCGACAGGGGGCAAGGGAAAAACTGTTTTTT.

CDR3 DNA: TGCGCCAGCAGCCCTAGGGGGCAGATGAACACTGAAGCTTTCTTT. Residues: CASSPRGQMNTEAFF. The chain uses TRBV10-1 and TRBJ1-1; 7 bases agree with TRBD1. The junction had 7 bases not matched to a gene; V was cut back by 6 bases and J by 0 bases. The length of the CDR3 is 15 residues. Germline-derived CDR1 and CDR2 are WNHNN and SYGVQD (reference sequence).

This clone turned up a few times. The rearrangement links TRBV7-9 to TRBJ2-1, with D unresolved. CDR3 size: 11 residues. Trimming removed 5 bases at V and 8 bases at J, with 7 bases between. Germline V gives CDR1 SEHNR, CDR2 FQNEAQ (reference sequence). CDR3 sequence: CASSPQDEQFF. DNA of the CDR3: TGTGCCAGCAGCCCCCAGGATGAGCAGTTCTTC.

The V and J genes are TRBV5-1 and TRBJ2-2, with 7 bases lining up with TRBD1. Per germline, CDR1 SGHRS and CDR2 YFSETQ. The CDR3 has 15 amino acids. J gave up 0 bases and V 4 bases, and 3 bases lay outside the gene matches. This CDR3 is CASSAGTANTGELFF. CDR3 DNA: TGCGCCAGCAGCGCTGGGACAGCGAACACCGGGGAGCTGTTTTTT.

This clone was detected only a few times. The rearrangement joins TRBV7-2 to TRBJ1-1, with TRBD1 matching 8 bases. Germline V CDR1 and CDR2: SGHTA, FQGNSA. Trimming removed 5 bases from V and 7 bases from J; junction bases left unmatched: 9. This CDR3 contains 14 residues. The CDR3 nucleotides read TGTGCCAGCAGCCCCGGACAGGGCCGGGGTGAAGCTTTCTTT. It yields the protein CASSPGQGRGEAFF.

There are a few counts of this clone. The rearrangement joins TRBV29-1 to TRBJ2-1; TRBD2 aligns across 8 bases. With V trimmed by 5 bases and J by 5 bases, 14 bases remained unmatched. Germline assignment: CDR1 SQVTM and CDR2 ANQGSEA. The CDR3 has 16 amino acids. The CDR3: CSVTLAGGRRNNEQFF. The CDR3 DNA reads TGCAGCGTTACCCTCGCGGGAGGTAGGAGGAACAATGAGCAGTTCTTC.

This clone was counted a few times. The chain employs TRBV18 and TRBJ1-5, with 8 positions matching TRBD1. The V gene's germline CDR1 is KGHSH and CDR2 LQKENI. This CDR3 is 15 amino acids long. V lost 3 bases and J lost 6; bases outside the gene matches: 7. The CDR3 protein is CASSPLGDRGQPQHF. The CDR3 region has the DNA TGTGCCAGCTCACCGCTAGGTGACAGGGGTCAGCCCCAGCATTTT.

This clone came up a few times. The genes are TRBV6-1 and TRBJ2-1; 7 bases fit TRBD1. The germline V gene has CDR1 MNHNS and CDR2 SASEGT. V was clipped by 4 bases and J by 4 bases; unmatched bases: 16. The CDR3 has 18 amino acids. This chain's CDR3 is CASSALVSQTGIYNEQFF. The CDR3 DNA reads TGTGCCAGCAGTGCCCTTGTAAGCCAGACAGGGATTTACAATGAGCAGTTCTTC.